This T cell receptor (beta chain) stems from a study of T cell clones after liver transplantation. Profiling relied on immunoSEQ multiplex PCR, and the TCRdb table lists in-frame clones only, not all of them. The sample shows 55,000 or so clones, about 70% of them seen only once. Germline V gene sequence: CDR1 SGHVS, CDR2 FNYEAQ. V shed 2 bases and J shed 5 bases, with 10 bases lying between them. This CDR3 is built from 14 residues. This clone has just a few counts. The source was CD4+ T cells from blood, collected before liver transplant. The V and J genes are TRBV7-6 and TRBJ2-1, with D possibly matching TRBD2 (6 bases). The sequence came from a human donor who received a liver transplant. The DNA of the CDR3 is TGTGCCAGCAGCTTAAGACTAGTAAACAATGAGCAGTTCTTC. Residues: CASSLRLVNNEQFF.